Reported below is one T cell receptor (beta chain). This entry comes from a study of shared clonotypes between healthy human individuals. Measured with immunoSEQ multiplex PCR; TCRdb has only the in-frame clones, and not every one. The table has about 500,000 clones, 70% to 80% seen once. The CDR3 runs to 11 residues. The germline V gene has CDR1 DFQATT and CDR2 SNEGSKA (reference sequence). V dropped 0 bases and J dropped 13 bases, with 12 bases sitting between them. Material: PBMCs. This TCR came from a woman in her thirties or forties in good health. Some clones in this sample may be carry-over from other donors' samples. The genes are TRBV20-1 and TRBJ1-1, with a weak D call TRBD1 (5 bases). The CDR3 region has the DNA TGCAGTGCTAGAGATCGGCTGGGGGTTTTCTTT. Encoded protein: CSARDRLGVFF.